The rows below give T cell receptor beta chains drawn from one sample of a study of regulatory T cells in long-lasting Graves disease. TCRdb recomputed calls from the multiplex PCR reads with MiXCR, one row per CDR3 protein. The data hold approximately 230,000 distinct CDR3 sequences, with 18% observed a single time. The sample here was peripheral blood mononuclear cells (PBMCs), taken at new diagnosis, from a patient treated with antithyroid drugs. Receptor source: a female donor with Graves disease. Each CDR3 is given with its conserved first and last residue. The order of the fields is clone size, D gene, J gene, V gene, CDR3 protein. The D gene is left open where the match is weak. The size field is filled for only some rows; it gives once, few, many or a size class.

many,TRBD2,TRBJ2-1,TRBV12-3/TRBV12-4,CASSPGGISANEQFF
few,TRBD1,TRBJ2-5,TRBV7-3,CASSLDRGSETQYF
NA,NA,TRBJ1-3,TRBV7-9,CASSLSAANTIYF
many,TRBD1,TRBJ1-1,TRBV6-5,CASSYSRGSRGAFF
few,TRBD1,TRBJ2-7,TRBV20-1,CSARGTDRGGYEQYF
NA,TRBD2,TRBJ2-7,TRBV7-2,CASSWGGTSGKSRYEQYF
NA,TRBD2,TRBJ2-7,TRBV6-1,CASSERLAESYEQYF
NA,NA,TRBJ2-5,TRBV5-4,CASSLGAGATYQETQYF
many,NA,TRBJ1-2,TRBV15,CATSRDSGGGGGYTF
few,TRBD1,TRBJ1-5,TRBV6-1,CASRRQGPLNQPQHF
many,NA,TRBJ1-3,TRBV9,CASSALSGDGNTIYF
many,TRBD1,TRBJ2-1,TRBV11-2,CASSPTGGTYNEQFF